This is a list of T cell receptor beta chains from one sample in a study of PD-1 blockade in classical Hodgkin lymphoma. The data were produced by immunoSEQ multiplex PCR, yet TCRdb's version contains in-frame clones alone and is incomplete. The table has approximately 52,000 clones, over 60% seen once; the top ten hold over 12%. The source was peripheral blood mononuclear cells (PBMCs), collected before the second cycle of nivolumab. Source of these receptors: a human donor with classical Hodgkin lymphoma. Each CDR3 is given with its conserved first and last residue. The D gene is left open where the match is weak. Only some rows state a clone size, as once, few, many or a class for expanded clones.

>NA|TRBJ2-2|NA|TRBV7-9
TGTGCCAGCAGCCGGCCCCAGAACACCGGGGAGCTGTTTTTT
CASSRPQNTGELFF
>NA|TRBJ1-1|NA|TRBV19
TGTGCCAGTAGTATAAGGGAGAACACTGAAGCTTTCTTT
CASSIRENTEAFF
>TRBD1|TRBJ1-1|NA|TRBV6-6
TGTGCCAGCAGTAGACAGGGGTACACTGAAGCTTTCTTT
CASSRQGYTEAFF
>NA|TRBJ2-2|NA|TRBV19
TGTGCCAGTAGCCCAGACCCCGGGGAGCTGTTTTTT
CASSPDPGELFF
>NA|TRBJ2-3|NA|TRBV27
TGTGCCAGCAGTTTCATCGGGGATACGCAGTATTTT
CASSFIGDTQYF
>NA|TRBJ1-1|NA|TRBV30
TGTGCCTGGAGGTTCGGAGGGAGTCTAACTAAAGTAGAAGCTTTCTTT
CAWRFGGSLTKVEAFF
>NA|TRBJ2-5|NA|TRBV28
TGTGCCAGCAGTTCCCGACCCGGAGGTCCCCAAGAGACCCAGTACTTC
CASSSRPGGPQETQYF
>NA|TRBJ2-3|NA|TRBV10-3
TGTGCCATCTCATCCACGACCAGCACAGATACGCAGTATTTT
CAISSTTSTDTQYF
>TRBD1|TRBJ1-3|few|TRBV19
TGTGCCAGTAGTACGGGACAGTTCTCTGGAAACACCATATATTTT
CASSTGQFSGNTIYF
>NA|TRBJ2-5|once|TRBV28
TGTGCCAGCAGGGCCCTAAGGGGGAGCGGGGAGACCCAGTACTTC
CASRALRGSGETQYF
>NA|TRBJ1-5|few|TRBV7-9
TGTGCCAGCAGCTTAGGCCAGCTTAATCAGCCCCAGCATTTT
CASSLGQLNQPQHF
>NA|TRBJ1-1|few|TRBV15
TGTGCCACCAGCAGAGGAGTCACTGAAGCTTTCTTT
CATSRGVTEAFF
>NA|TRBJ1-2|few|TRBV27
TGTGCCAGCGGCTCGGGCGCAAGATTGCCAGGTGGCTACACCTTC
CASGSGARLPGGYTF
>NA|TRBJ1-2|NA|TRBV7-8
TGTGCCAGCAGCCCCAGGGGAACCTATGGCTACACCTTC
CASSPRGTYGYTF
>NA|TRBJ2-3|NA|TRBV11-3
TGTGCCAGCAGTCCAAATGAAGATACGCAGTATTTT
CASSPNEDTQYF
>NA|TRBJ2-3|NA|TRBV30
TGTGCCTGGAGTGTACTAGCTTCCACAGATACGCAGTATTTT
CAWSVLASTDTQYF
>NA|TRBJ2-2|few|TRBV19
TGTGCCAGTAGCCCCAGCGGGCAGGGCGCCGGGGAGCTGTTTTTT
CASSPSGQGAGELFF
>NA|TRBJ2-3|once|TRBV9
TGTGCCAGCAGCGCCCGACAGGTCACAGATACGCAGTATTTT
CASSARQVTDTQYF
>TRBD1|TRBJ2-2|NA|TRBV6-5
TGTGCCAGCAGTTATGGGACAGGCTTTGACGGGGAGCTGTTTTTT
CASSYGTGFDGELFF
>TRBD1|TRBJ1-1|NA|TRBV28
TGTGCCAGCAGTATACAGGGGTTCGACACTGAAGCTTTCTTT
CASSIQGFDTEAFF
>NA|TRBJ2-2|NA|TRBV5-8
TGTGCCAGCAGCTTGACTCCCCTCACCGGGGAGCTGTTTTTT
CASSLTPLTGELFF
>NA|TRBJ1-1|NA|TRBV6-5
TGTGCCAGCAGTTACTCGGGGGTCACTGAAGCTTTCTTT
CASSYSGVTEAFF
>TRBD2|TRBJ2-7|NA|TRBV15
TGTGCCACCAGCAGACGAGGAGCGGGAGGGGAAGAGCAGTACTTC
CATSRRGAGGEEQYF
>NA|TRBJ1-5|once|TRBV18
TGTGCCAGCTCACCAGGGGCAGGTGATCAGCCCCAGCATTTT
CASSPGAGDQPQHF
>NA|TRBJ2-3|NA|TRBV4-1
TGCGCCAGCAGCCAAGCGCCTGACGGGTTACTAACAGATACGCAGTATTTT
CASSQAPDGLLTDTQYF
>NA|TRBJ2-2|NA|TRBV13
TGTGCCAGCAGCAGAACCGGGGTAGGGGCCGGGGAGCTGTTTTTT
CASSRTGVGAGELFF
>TRBD1|TRBJ2-1|many|TRBV30
TGTGCCTGGAGGCCACAGGGGGCCGGAGCTGAGCAGTTCTTC
CAWRPQGAGAEQFF
>TRBD2|TRBJ2-7|once|TRBV2
TGTGCCAGCACGGGACTAGCGGAGTACGAGCAGTACTTC
CASTGLAEYEQYF
>TRBD2|TRBJ2-3|NA|TRBV9
TGTGCCAGCAGCGCGCTCCCGGGACTAGGGACCAACAGGCAAGATACGCAGTATTTT
CASSALPGLGTNRQDTQYF
>NA|TRBJ2-5|NA|TRBV5-1
TGCGCCAGCCGCAACGACACAGCGTCCCAAGAGACCCAGTACTTC
CASRNDTASQETQYF
>NA|TRBJ1-6|NA|TRBV25-1
TGTGCCAGCAGTGAAGGTGGCAGGCTGCAAATTAATTCACCCCTCCACTTT
CASSEGGRLQINSPLHF
>TRBD2|TRBJ2-7|NA|TRBV10-3
TGTGCCAGCAGTTACCGGCGGGAGGGCTCCTACGAGCAGTACTTC
CASSYRREGSYEQYF
>NA|TRBJ1-5|NA|TRBV2
TGTGCCAGCTGCCCGGATAGCAATCAGCCCCAGCATTTT
CASCPDSNQPQHF
>NA|TRBJ1-1|NA|TRBV15
TGTGCCACCAGCAGAGATGTCCGGACTGAAGCTTTCTTT
CATSRDVRTEAFF
>TRBD1|TRBJ1-3|NA|TRBV6-6
TGTGCCAGCAGTTACGGGGGACAGTACTCTGGAAACACCATATATTTT
CASSYGGQYSGNTIYF
>NA|TRBJ2-3|NA|TRBV27
TGTGCCAGCAGTCAACAGGGAGCTGGCACAGATACGCAGTATTTT
CASSQQGAGTDTQYF
>TRBD1|TRBJ1-3|NA|TRBV30
TGTGCCTGGAGTGTAGGATCAGGGGGGTTTTCTGGAAACACCATATATTTT
CAWSVGSGGFSGNTIYF
>TRBD2|TRBJ2-1|few|TRBV7-6
TGTGCCAGCGGTCCGACTAGCGGGACGTACAATGAGCAGTTCTTC
CASGPTSGTYNEQFF
>TRBD1|TRBJ2-7|few|TRBV30
TGTGCCTGGGAACTCGGACAGGGCTTTTCCTACGAGCAGTACTTC
CAWELGQGFSYEQYF
>TRBD1|TRBJ1-1|NA|TRBV19
TGTGCCAGTAGTATAGGTGGGACAGGGCAATCAACTGAAGCTTTCTTT
CASSIGGTGQSTEAFF
>NA|TRBJ1-3|NA|TRBV6-5
TGTGCCAGCGGCGATAGACAGCTGTCAGGAAACACCATATATTTT
CASGDRQLSGNTIYF
>NA|TRBJ1-5|NA|TRBV6-6
TGTGCCAGCAGTTACGCGAATCAGCCCCAGCATTTT
CASSYANQPQHF
>NA|TRBJ2-4|NA|TRBV9
TGTGCCAGCAGCGTAGCTGGGGGGGCTGTGGCCAAAAACATTCAGTACTTC
CASSVAGGAVAKNIQYF
>NA|TRBJ2-3|NA|TRBV5-4
TGTGCCAGCAGCTTGCCGGGCACAGATACGCAGTATTTT
CASSLPGTDTQYF